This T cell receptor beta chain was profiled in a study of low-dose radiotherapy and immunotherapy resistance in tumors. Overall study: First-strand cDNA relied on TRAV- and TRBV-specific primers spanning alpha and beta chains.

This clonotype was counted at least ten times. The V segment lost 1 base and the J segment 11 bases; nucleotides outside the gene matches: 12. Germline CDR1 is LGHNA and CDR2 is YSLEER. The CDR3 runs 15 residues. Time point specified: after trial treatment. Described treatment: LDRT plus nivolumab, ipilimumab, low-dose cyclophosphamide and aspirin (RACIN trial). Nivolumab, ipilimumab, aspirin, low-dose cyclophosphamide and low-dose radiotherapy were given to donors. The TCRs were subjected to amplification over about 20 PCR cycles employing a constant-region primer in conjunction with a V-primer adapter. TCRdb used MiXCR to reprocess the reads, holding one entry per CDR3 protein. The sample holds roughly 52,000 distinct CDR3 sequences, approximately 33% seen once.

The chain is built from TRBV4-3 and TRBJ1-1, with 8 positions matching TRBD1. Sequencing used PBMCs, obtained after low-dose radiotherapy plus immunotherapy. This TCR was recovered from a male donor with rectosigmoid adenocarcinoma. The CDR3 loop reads CASSQGRAGGNYAFF. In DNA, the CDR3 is TGCGCCAGCAGCCAAGGGCGAGCAGGGGGCAACTACGCTTTCTTT.